Below, 21 T cell receptor beta chains from the same sample are listed, as sequenced in a study of T cell changes during pregnancy in multiple sclerosis. Sequencing was performed with immunoSEQ multiplex PCR; in TCRdb, only in-frame clones are kept and a portion is missing. The data hold some 70,000 clones, with about 92% observed a single time. The sample in question was peripheral blood, obtained in the second trimester of pregnancy. These receptor sequences come from a female donor in good health, enrolled as a control in a pregnancy study.

The genes are TRBV29-1 and TRBJ2-1; 9 nucleotides align to TRBD1. Looked up from germline, CDR1 is SQVTM and CDR2 is ANQGSEA. The CDR3 consists of 12 residues. V was pared by 6 bases and J by 7 bases, with 4 bases of the junction left unmatched. CDR3 amino acids: CSVGTGMNEQFF. The CDR3 DNA is TGCAGCGTAGGGACAGGGATGAATGAGCAGTTCTTC.

V usage is TRBV4-3 and J usage is TRBJ1-2, with 7 nucleotides matching TRBD1. Germline CDR1 is LGHNA and CDR2 is YSLEER. Losses at the gene ends were 1 base for V and 4 bases for J; bases not matched to a gene: 6. This CDR3 is built from 15 residues. The CDR3 here is CASSQGIGGAYGYTF. The DNA of the CDR3 is TGCGCCAGCAGCCAAGGTATAGGGGGCGCCTATGGCTACACCTTC.

The CDR3 DNA reads TGTGCCAGCAGTTACGGGGGGAATGGAGAGACCCAGTACTTC. This codes for CASSYGGNGETQYF. The V gene is TRBV6-6, the J gene TRBJ2-5; D perhaps matches TRBD2 (6 bases). CDR3 length: 14 amino acids. The V gene's germline CDR1 is MNHNY and CDR2 SVGAGI (reference sequence). Trimming removed 2 bases from V and 4 bases from J, with 11 bases in between.

This rearrangement joins TRBV5-1 to TRBJ2-7, with TRBD2 matching 10 bases. The length of the CDR3 is 17 residues. The germline CDR1 and CDR2 sequences are SGHRS and YFSETQ. With 1 base clipped from V and 7 bases from J, the junction kept 14 bases outside the gene matches. This chain's CDR3 is CASSLRALAGEEEEQYF. The CDR3 region has the DNA TGCGCCAGCAGCTTGAGGGCTCTAGCGGGGGAAGAGGAGGAGCAGTACTTC.

The V call is TRBV14, the J call TRBJ1-2, with D tentatively TRBD1 (5 bases). V shed 1 base and J shed 4 bases, with 7 bases lying between them. The CDR3 has 13 amino acids. Germline assignment: CDR1 SGHDN and CDR2 FVKESK. In DNA form, the CDR3 reads TGTGCCAGCAGCCAAGTAGACAGCTATGGCTACACCTTC. Protein product: CASSQVDSYGYTF.

The rearrangement joins TRBV13 to TRBJ2-7; maybe TRBD2 (5 bases). Trimming pared 2 bases from V and 6 bases from J, leaving 8 bases between. Looked up from germline, CDR1 is PRHDT and CDR2 is FYEKMQ (reference sequence). The CDR3 length is 12 residues. CDR3 residues: CASSLRGFEQYF. The CDR3 DNA reads TGTGCCAGCAGCTTACGAGGGTTCGAGCAGTACTTC.

The V gene is TRBV6-5, the J gene TRBJ1-6; possible D gene TRBD1, 5 bases. The germline CDR1 and CDR2 sequences are MNHEY and SVGAGI. The CDR3 has 14 residues. V was trimmed by 2 bases and J by 7 bases, leaving 9 bases between them. The CDR3 DNA follows: TGTGCCAGCAGTTACCAGGGTAACAATTCACCCCTCCACTTT. Translated: CASSYQGNNSPLHF.

This clone was recorded only once. The V and J genes are TRBV5-5 and TRBJ1-2; no firm D call. Trimming removed 4 bases from V and 8 bases from J, with 15 bases in between. The CDR3 extends over 13 amino acids. In germline, CDR1 is SGHKS, CDR2 YYEKEE (reference sequence). CDR3 sequence (DNA): TGTGCCAGCAGCCTATTCCCTGAGGGAGGCTACACCTTC. Translated: CASSLFPEGGYTF. Looking up the rest from reference TRBV5-5 and TRBJ1-2 gives the full variable domain: DAGVTQSPTHLIKTRGQQVTLRCSPISGHKSVSWYQQVLGQGPQFIFQYYEKEERGRGNFPDRFSARQFPNYSSELNVNALLLGDSALYLCASSLFPEGGYTFGSGTRLTVV.

The DNA of the CDR3 is TGTGCCACCAGCCCCACTAGTGGCACAGATACGCAGTATTTT. Translating gives CATSPTSGTDTQYF. V gene TRBV15 combines with J gene TRBJ2-3; perhaps TRBD2 as D (5 bases). The CDR3 totals 14 residues. CDR1 and CDR2 from the germline V gene are LNHNV and YYDKDF (reference sequence). The V gene lost 5 bases and the J gene lost 1 base, with 10 bases spanning the gap. Supplemented by reference TRBV15 and TRBJ2-3, the full variable domain reads DAMVIQNPRYQVTQFGKPVTLSCSQTLNHNVMYWYQQKSSQAPKLLFHYYDKDFNNEADTPDNFQSRRPNTSFCFLDIRSPGLGDTAMYLCATSPTSGTDTQYFGPGTRLTVL.

V and J are TRBV27 and TRBJ1-6, with a weak D call TRBD1 (5 bases). Germline values: CDR1 MNHEY, CDR2 SMNVEV (reference sequence). Trimming cost V 6 bases and J 9 bases, with 15 bases left between them. The CDR3 runs 14 residues. The CDR3 sequence is CASSPTAGGSPLHF. DNA for the CDR3: TGTGCCAGCAGCCCCACAGCGGGGGGTTCACCCCTCCACTTT.

The J gene is TRBJ1-2, the V gene TRBV4-2; possibly TRBD1 for D (5 bases). CDR3 length equals 16 residues. Germline CDR1 and CDR2: LGHNA and YNFKEQ. The ends were cut back, 1 base at V and 2 bases at J, with 14 bases in the middle. This chain's CDR3 is CASSQVKGVLNYGYTF. CDR3 sequence (DNA): TGTGCCAGCAGCCAAGTCAAAGGGGTGTTAAACTATGGCTACACCTTC.

This sequence joins TRBV7-9 and TRBJ1-1; 9 bases line up with TRBD1. Germline V gene data show CDR1 as SEHNR and CDR2 as FQNEAQ (reference sequence). This CDR3 region has 15 residues. V trimming: 5 bases; J trimming: 5 bases; junction bases outside the gene matches: 9. The CDR3 loop reads CASSPTDRGGTEAFF. In DNA, the CDR3 is TGTGCCAGCAGCCCAACGGACAGGGGAGGTACTGAAGCTTTCTTT. Filled out from reference TRBV7-9 and TRBJ1-1, the complete variable domain reads DTGVSQNPRHKITKRGQNVTFRCDPISEHNRLYWYRQTLGQGPEFLTYFQNEAQLEKSRLLSDRFSAERPKGSFSTLEIQRTEQGDSAMYLCASSPTDRGGTEAFFGQGTRLTVV.

In its sample, this clone was seen once. The chain joins TRBV15 to TRBJ2-7; D remains ambiguous. This CDR3 contains 14 residues. Germline assignment: CDR1 LNHNV and CDR2 YYDKDF (reference sequence). V shed 5 bases and J shed 4 bases, with 15 bases lying between them. CDR3 in amino acids: CATSLGRAVYEQYF. CDR3 nucleotide sequence: TGTGCCACCAGCCTTGGGCGAGCAGTATACGAGCAGTACTTC.

This sequence joins TRBV5-1 and TRBJ1-5; D unresolved. The V end lost 5 bases, the J end lost 0 bases, and 9 bases lay between the germline ends. The CDR3 runs 14 residues. Germline V gene lookup returns CDR1 SGHRS and CDR2 YFSETQ. The CDR3: CASRKDYSNQPQHF. In nucleotides, the CDR3 is TGCGCCAGCAGGAAGGACTATAGCAATCAGCCCCAGCATTTT.

The chain employs TRBV7-9 and TRBJ2-7; D may be TRBD2 (5 bases). Germline V gene lookup returns CDR1 SEHNR and CDR2 FQNEAQ (reference sequence). Trimming cost V 0 bases and J 6 bases, with 6 bases left between them. CDR3 size: 12 residues. CDR3 nucleotides: TGTGCCAGCAGCTTAGCTGGGAGCGAGCAGTACTTC. It yields the protein CASSLAGSEQYF. Drawing the rest from reference TRBV7-9 and TRBJ2-7, the complete variable domain is DTGVSQNPRHKITKRGQNVTFRCDPISEHNRLYWYRQTLGQGPEFLTYFQNEAQLEKSRLLSDRFSAERPKGSFSTLEIQRTEQGDSAMYLCASSLAGSEQYFGPGTRLTVT.

The J gene is TRBJ2-7, the V gene TRBV5-8, with 9 bases that match TRBD1. The CDR3 covers 15 residues. CDR1 and CDR2 (germline): SGHTS, YDEGEE. J lost 5 bases, V lost 0 bases, and 6 bases had no gene match. The CDR3 protein is CASSLETGGRNEQYF. CDR3 nucleotides: TGTGCCAGCAGCTTGGAGACAGGGGGGCGGAACGAGCAGTACTTC.

The gene calls are TRBV7-9 and TRBJ2-3; D is perhaps TRBD2 (5 bases). The germline V gene has CDR1 SEHNR and CDR2 FQNEAQ (reference sequence). Trimming took 5 bases from V and 0 from J, leaving 9 bases between them. CDR3 size: 14 residues. CDR3 sequence reads: CASSPSLSTDTQYF. CDR3 nucleotides: TGTGCCAGCAGCCCTAGCCTCAGCACAGATACGCAGTATTTT.

This rearrangement joins TRBV7-3 to TRBJ2-1; TRBD2 is a possible D gene (7 bases). Between the trimmed V and J ends, which lost 1 base and 9 bases, there was a span of 19 bases. Per the germline V gene, CDR1 is SGHTA and CDR2 is FQGTGA. The CDR3 length is 16 residues. The CDR3 DNA is TGTGCCAGCAGCTTAAGAAGTAGTCAGGGAGGGGGTGAGCAGTTCTTC. Translated: CASSLRSSQGGGEQFF.

The chain recombines TRBV7-9 with TRBJ2-7; D is unclear. The CDR3 is 12 residues long. Germline-derived CDR1 and CDR2 are SEHNR and FQNEAQ (reference sequence). Trimming took 2 bases from V and 3 from J, leaving 5 bases between them. CDR3 nucleotide sequence: TGTGCCAGCAGCTTAATCGGCTACGAGCAGTACTTC. Its translation: CASSLIGYEQYF.

This rearrangement joins TRBV5-6 to TRBJ1-5; TRBD1 might be the D (6 bases). Germline values: CDR1 SGHDT, CDR2 YYEEEE. Trimming removed 0 bases at V and 5 bases at J, with 15 bases between. The CDR3 has 16 amino acids. This CDR3 reads CASSLATGEGDQPQHF. CDR3 sequence (DNA): TGTGCCAGCAGCTTGGCTACGGGGGAGGGGGATCAGCCCCAGCATTTT.

The chain recombines TRBV6-5 with TRBJ2-4; 9 bases map to TRBD2. Germline values: CDR1 MNHEY, CDR2 SVGAGI. This CDR3 is 15 amino acids long. J lost 6 bases, V lost 2 bases, and 5 bases had no gene match. The CDR3 nucleotides are TGTGCCAGCAGTTACGTTGGCGGGAGGGGAAACATTCAGTACTTC. This codes for CASSYVGGRGNIQYF.